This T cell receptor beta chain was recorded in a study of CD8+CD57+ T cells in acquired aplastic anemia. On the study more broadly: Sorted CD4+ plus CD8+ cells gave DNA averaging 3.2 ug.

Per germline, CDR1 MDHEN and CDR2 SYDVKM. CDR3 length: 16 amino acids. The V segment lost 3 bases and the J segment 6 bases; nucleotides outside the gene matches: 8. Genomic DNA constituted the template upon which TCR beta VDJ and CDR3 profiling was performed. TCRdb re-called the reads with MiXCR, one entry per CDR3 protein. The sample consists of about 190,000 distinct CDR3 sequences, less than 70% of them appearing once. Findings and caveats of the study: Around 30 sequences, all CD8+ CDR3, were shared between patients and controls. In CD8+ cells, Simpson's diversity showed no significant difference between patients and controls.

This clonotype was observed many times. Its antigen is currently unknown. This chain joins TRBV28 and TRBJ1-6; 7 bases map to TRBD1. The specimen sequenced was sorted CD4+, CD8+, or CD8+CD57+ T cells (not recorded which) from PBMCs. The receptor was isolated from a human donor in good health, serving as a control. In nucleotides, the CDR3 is TGTGCCAGCAGTTTGGACTCGGGACAGTTTAATTCACCCCTCCACTTT. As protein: CASSLDSGQFNSPLHF.